This TCR beta chain is drawn from a study of T cells in tuberculosis (dated by TCRdb to about 2018). Looking at the study overall: The study combined CD1B tetramers and high-throughput TCR immunosequencing to characterize T cells specific for the mycobacterial lipid antigen glucose monomycolate (GMM). In a South African clinical cohort, IGRA-negative adolescents, IGRA-positive adolescents with latent tuberculosis and adults with active tuberculosis were compared, with 9 to 10 people in each group. The research as a whole found: Clinical samples were selected based on the availability of cryopreserved specimens, with adults included as active tuberculosis cases and adolescents included as controls. With the diverse GMM-specific repertoire as input, a classifier achieved 80% to 90% accuracy (AUROC 0.90), whereas GEM motif frequencies as input gave 70% accuracy. The smaller NN-distances were partly driven by shorter CDR3-alpha lengths in active tuberculosis patients, and the difference for TCR-beta did not reach statistical significance. Compared with IGRA-negative controls, TCR-alpha repertoires from active tuberculosis had smaller mean NN-distances to GMM-specific TCRs, which suggests clonal expansion of these TCRs.

The immunoSEQ multiplex PCR assay was used to generate TCR libraries, with TCR-beta and/or TCR-alpha/delta assays applied to each sample. The amplified TCR libraries were sequenced on the Illumina high-throughput platform. As for how the authors treated the data: Clustering and dimensionality reduction relied on pairwise TCRdist distances among GMM-specific receptors from T cells that were either sorted ex vivo or expanded in vitro. Each clinical repertoire received a mean NN-distance score, defined as the average TCRdist to the nearest 10% of tetramer-positive reference sequences. GEM TCR motif frequency was calculated as the fraction of unique TCRs that matched known GEM sequences by V/J usage and CDR3 length. Active tuberculosis was classified by linear discriminant analysis with leave-one-out cross-validation, implemented in scikit-learn. Held by TCRdb, this immuneACCESS table contains in-frame sequences only and omits some clones. Under half of the omission traces to an unresolved V gene where checked; the cause of the rest is unknown. V and J calls and clone size come straight from that table; D and trimming were deduced from the DNA. This sample comprises over 30,000 clones, around 97% of them detected only once. Of the sample, roughly 6.2% falls within the top ten clones.

At study entry, adolescents were screened for latent tuberculosis infection using a tuberculin skin test and the QuantiFERON-TB GOLD In-Tube IGRA. Immunosequencing was performed on unsorted cryopreserved PBMC, with some 100,000 T cells per clinical donor covered on average. Eleven high schools in the Worcester region of the Western Cape, South Africa, served as enrollment sites for adolescents aged 12 to 18 years. Approximately 10 adolescents infected with M. tuberculosis and about ten uninfected adolescents were chosen and matched for age and sex. Adolescent PBMC were isolated from freshly drawn heparinized blood by density centrifugation and cryopreserved. In the case of this clone: This receptor's antigen is unknown. The sample holds no much larger clone one base away, and base qualities are not on file.

The CDR3 starts with the cysteine, ends with the phenylalanine, and has 13 residues. The kept DNA is CDR3 alone, 39 bases in frame from the first base. The germline ends are 10 bases apart after V is trimmed by 7 bases and J by 1 base. Per the germline V gene, SNHLY is the CDR1 and FYNNEI is the CDR2. This clonotype originated in a donor aged 5-35 years with latent tuberculosis or without tuberculosis infection. Sequencing was carried out using PBMCs. The chain joins TRBV2 to TRBJ1-1; tentative D gene TRBD1, with 6 bases matching. At the DNA level, the sequence is TGTGCCAGCATGCAGGGGTCGAACACTGAAGCTTTCTTT. The resulting protein is CASMQGSNTEAFF.